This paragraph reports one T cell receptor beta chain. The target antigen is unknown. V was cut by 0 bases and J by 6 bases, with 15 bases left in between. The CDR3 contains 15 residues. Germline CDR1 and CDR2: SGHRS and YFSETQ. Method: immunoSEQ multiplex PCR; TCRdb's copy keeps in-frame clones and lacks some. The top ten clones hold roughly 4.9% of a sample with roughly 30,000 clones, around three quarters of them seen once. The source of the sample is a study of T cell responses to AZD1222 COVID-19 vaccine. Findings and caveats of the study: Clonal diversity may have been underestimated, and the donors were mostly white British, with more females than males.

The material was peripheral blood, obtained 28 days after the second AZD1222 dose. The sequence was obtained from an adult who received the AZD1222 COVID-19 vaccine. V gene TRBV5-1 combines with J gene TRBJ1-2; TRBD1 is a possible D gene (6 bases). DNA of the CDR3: TGCGCCAGCAGCTTGGCCGTCGGGGGCGTCGATGGCTACACCTTC. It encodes CASSLAVGGVDGYTF.